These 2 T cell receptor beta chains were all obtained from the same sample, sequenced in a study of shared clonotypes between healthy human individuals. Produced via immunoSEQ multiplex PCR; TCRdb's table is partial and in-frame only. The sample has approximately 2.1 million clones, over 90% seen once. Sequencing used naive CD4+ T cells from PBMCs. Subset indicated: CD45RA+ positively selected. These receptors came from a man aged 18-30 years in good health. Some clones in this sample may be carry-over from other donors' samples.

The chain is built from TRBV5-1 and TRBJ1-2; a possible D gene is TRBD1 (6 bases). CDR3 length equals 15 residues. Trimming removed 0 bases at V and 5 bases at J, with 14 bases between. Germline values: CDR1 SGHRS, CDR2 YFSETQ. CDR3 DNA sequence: TGCGCCAGCAGCTTGGGGACAGAGAGGATATATGGCTACACCTTC. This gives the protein CASSLGTERIYGYTF. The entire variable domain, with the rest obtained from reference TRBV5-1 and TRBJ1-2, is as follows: KAGVTQTPRYLIKTRGQQVTLSCSPISGHRSVSWYQQTPGQGLQFLFEYFSETQRNKGNFPGRFSGRQFSNSRSEMNVSTLELGDSALYLCASSLGTERIYGYTFGSGTRLTVV.

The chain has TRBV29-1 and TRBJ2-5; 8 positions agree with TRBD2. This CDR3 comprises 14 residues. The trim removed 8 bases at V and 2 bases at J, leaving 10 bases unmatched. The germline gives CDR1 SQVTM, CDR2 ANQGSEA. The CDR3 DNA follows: TGCAGCTCGGGGGTTGCGGGGGGACAAGAGACCCAGTACTTC. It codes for CSSGVAGGQETQYF.